The subject of this entry is one T cell receptor beta chain. Researchers ran the PCR with 60 Vbeta and 13 Jbeta primers. Sequenced by immunoSEQ multiplex PCR; TCRdb stores in-frame clones only, minus some. The table includes about 130,000 clones, around 72% detected once. This sample was taken from a study of cytomegalovirus exposure and HLA in healthy donors. The CDR3 covers 15 residues. Germline-derived CDR1 and CDR2 are MNHEY and SMNVEV (reference sequence). The J segment lost 2 bases and the V segment lost 4 bases, leaving 8 bases of the junction unmatched. What was sequenced was PBMCs. The receptor was derived from a man aged 30 to 39 in good health and CMV-seronegative. J is TRBJ2-7 and V is TRBV27; 7 nucleotides line up with TRBD2. The CDR3: CASSSPRGGTYEQYF. CDR3 in DNA: TGTGCCAGCAGTTCCCCCCGGGGAGGGACCTACGAGCAGTACTTC.